This T cell receptor (beta chain) was recorded in a study of blood T cell repertoires in COVID-19. The overall study: The United States, Italy and Spain provided the acute and convalescent COVID-19 samples. From T cells, B-cell-depleted T cells, or PBMCs came the material, which was cDNA or gDNA.

The germline V gene encodes CDR1 KGHDR and CDR2 SFDVKD. The V gene end was trimmed by 3 bases and the J gene end by 2 bases; junction bases not matched to a gene: 4. The CDR3 loop spans 15 amino acids. Methods used by the authors: Reference gene primer amplification gave nucleated cell count estimates. Sequenced by immunoSEQ multiplex PCR; TCRdb stores in-frame clones only, minus some. The V and J calls and clone size come from that table; D and trimming were worked out from the DNA. The sample shows over 250,000 clones, about 87% of them seen only once. The sequence was collected from a man in his sixties who had recovered from COVID-19. The chain uses TRBV24-1 and TRBJ2-3; the match to TRBD2 covers 7 bases. The sample taken for sequencing was peripheral blood. The CDR3 is CATSDPAGNTDTQYF. The CDR3 DNA reads TGTGCCACCAGTGATCCAGCGGGGAACACAGATACGCAGTATTTT.